This TCR beta chain was obtained from a study of identical twins. Overall study results and limits: Fewer insertions marked abundant cord blood beta clonotypes; young adult naive trended weakly, memory not at all.

CDR1 is MNHEY and CDR2 is SMNVEV in the germline V gene (reference sequence). V lost 4 bases to trimming and J lost 0 bases; unmatched junction nucleotides: 10. The CDR3 contains 18 residues. On this clonotype: Its antigen is undetermined.

TCRdb re-called the 5' RACE reads with MiXCR, one entry per CDR3 protein. The sample gives approximately 500,000 distinct CDR3 sequences, more than 20% of which show up once; about 2.7% is in the top ten. This same sample was also taken into another study, of T cells expressing NK-cell markers. Per that paper: CD3+CD56+NKG2C+, CD3+CD56+NKG2C- and CD3+CD56-NKG2C+ T cells, once sorted, supplied the TCR beta repertoires.

The chain links TRBV27 to TRBJ2-2, with 8 nucleotides matching TRBD1. The TCR was taken from a woman between 18 and 30 years old in good health. Sequenced: CD4+ T cells sorted from blood. This CDR3 reads CASSSLQGVPANTGELFF. CDR3 DNA sequence: TGTGCCAGCAGTTCATTACAGGGGGTCCCCGCGAACACCGGGGAGCTGTTTTTT.